Presented here are 20 T cell receptor beta chains from one specimen sequenced in a study of identifying expanded T cells in peripheral blood. Sequencing was performed with immunoSEQ multiplex PCR; in TCRdb, only in-frame clones are kept and a portion is missing. In the table there are around 90,000 clones, around 88% of which are singletons. Sequenced: blood. Every receptor here comes from a person aged 18 to 75 in good health.

The chain has TRBV18 and TRBJ2-1; 8 bases align to TRBD2. The CDR3 is 14 residues long. Germline V lookup: CDR1 KGHSH, CDR2 LQKENI. The V and J ends lost 2 bases and 5 bases, in that order; junction bases with no gene match: 2. The CDR3 DNA reads TGTGCCAGCTCACCAGCGGGACTAGACAATGAGCAGTTCTTC. This sequence encodes CASSPAGLDNEQFF. Drawing the rest from reference TRBV18 and TRBJ2-1, the complete variable domain is NAGVMQNPRHLVRRRGQEARLRCSPMKGHSHVYWYRQLPEEGLKFMVYLQKENIIDESGMPKERFSAEFPKEGPSILRIQQVVRGDSAAYFCASSPAGLDNEQFFGPGTRLTVL.

The gene calls are TRBV28 and TRBJ1-2; the D gene is possibly TRBD1 (5 bases). The CDR3 totals 12 residues. Germline V lookup: CDR1 MDHEN, CDR2 SYDVKM. V was pared by 3 bases and J by 6 bases, with 8 bases between. As DNA, the CDR3 is TGTGCCAGCAGTTTGGGGGGGGATGGCTACACCTTC. Its translation is CASSLGGDGYTF.

The rearrangement links TRBV5-4 to TRBJ2-1; D might be TRBD2 (6 bases). Germline V lookup: CDR1 SGHNT, CDR2 YYREEE (reference sequence). V lost 1 base and J lost 3, with 11 bases in between. The CDR3 spans 15 residues. This CDR3 reads CASSLSLDYYNEQFF. The DNA of the CDR3 is TGTGCCAGCAGCTTGTCCCTGGACTACTACAATGAGCAGTTCTTC. Full variable domain (rest looked up from reference TRBV5-4 and TRBJ2-1): ETGVTQSPTHLIKTRGQQVTLRCSSQSGHNTVSWYQQALGQGPQFIFQYYREEENGRGNFPPRFSGLQFPNYSSELNVNALELDDSALYLCASSLSLDYYNEQFFGPGTRLTVL.

The rearrangement joins TRBV19 to TRBJ2-3; D might be TRBD2 (6 bases). The V end lost 8 bases, the J end lost 4 bases, and 25 bases lay between the germline ends. CDR1 is LNHDA, CDR2 SQIVND, per germline (reference sequence). There are 17 residues in the CDR3. The chain's CDR3 is CASRALSGSGHADTQYF. CDR3 bases: TGTGCCAGTCGAGCCCTTAGCGGTTCAGGCCACGCAGATACGCAGTATTTT.

V usage is TRBV27 and J usage is TRBJ2-7, with 7 bases lining up with TRBD2. Trimming at V came to 3 bases and at J to 0 bases, leaving 5 bases not matched to a gene. The CDR3 spans 15 residues. Germline assignment: CDR1 MNHEY and CDR2 SMNVEV (reference sequence). CDR3 residues: CASSFWRENSYEQYF. The CDR3 bases are TGTGCCAGCAGTTTTTGGCGGGAGAACTCCTACGAGCAGTACTTC.

The rearrangement uses TRBV6-5 and TRBJ1-2, with D tentatively TRBD1 (5 bases). This CDR3 contains 13 residues. Trimming left V 6 bases short and J 6 bases short, with 14 bases between. Germline V gene sequence: CDR1 MNHEY, CDR2 SVGAGI. For the CDR3, the DNA is TGTGCCAGCAGCCGCGGACACAACCATGGCTACACCTTC. Protein sequence: CASSRGHNHGYTF.

The CDR3 DNA reads TGTGCCAGCAGCTTGGGGGGGGTGGCGGGGTCTAGCACAGATACGCAGTATTTT. Its protein is CASSLGGVAGSSTDTQYF. The J gene is TRBJ2-3, the V gene TRBV5-4, with D tentatively TRBD2 (6 bases). With 0 bases removed from V and 0 bases from J, the gap between germline ends came to 17 bases. Germline CDR1 and CDR2: SGHNT and YYREEE (reference sequence). This CDR3 is 18 amino acids long. The full variable domain, with the rest looked up from reference TRBV5-4 and TRBJ2-3, is ETGVTQSPTHLIKTRGQQVTLRCSSQSGHNTVSWYQQALGQGPQFIFQYYREEENGRGNFPPRFSGLQFPNYSSELNVNALELDDSALYLCASSLGGVAGSSTDTQYFGPGTRLTVL.

The chain uses TRBV9 and TRBJ1-6, with TRBD1 matching 7 bases. This CDR3 is built from 17 residues. The J segment lost 6 bases and the V segment lost 0 bases, leaving 9 bases of the junction unmatched. Germline CDR1 reads SGDLS; CDR2 reads YYNGEE. The CDR3 DNA is TGTGCCAGCAGCGTAGCGATACCAGGGGGAGGTAATTCACCCCTCCACTTT. Encoded protein: CASSVAIPGGGNSPLHF.

The chain links TRBV9 to TRBJ2-7; TRBD1 might be the D (8 bases). Deletions cut 4 bases from V and 2 bases from J, with 16 bases between. The CDR3 consists of 15 residues. Germline-derived CDR1 and CDR2 are SGDLS and YYNGEE. The CDR3: CASSSTGGGPYEQYF. The CDR3, as DNA: TGTGCCAGCAGCTCCACAGGGGGGGGTCCCTACGAGCAGTACTTC.

CDR3 amino acids: CASSSRWDSGELFF. CDR3 bases: TGTGCCAGCAGCTCTCGTTGGGACTCCGGGGAGCTGTTTTTT. This rearrangement joins TRBV7-6 to TRBJ2-2; D may be TRBD2 (6 bases). The germline V gene encodes CDR1 SGHVS and CDR2 FNYEAQ. The CDR3 is 14 residues long. With 4 bases removed from V and 6 bases from J, the gap between germline ends came to 12 bases.

The J gene is TRBJ1-2, the V gene TRBV28; D unclear. Per the germline V gene, CDR1 is MDHEN and CDR2 is SYDVKM. The V end lost 3 bases, the J end lost 8 bases, and 13 bases lay between the germline ends. This CDR3 has 13 residues. The CDR3 DNA reads TGTGCCAGCAGTTTCCGGGGTTCTTGGGGCTACACCTTC. Amino acids: CASSFRGSWGYTF.

The chain uses TRBV6-1 and TRBJ2-6, with no clear D. The CDR3 consists of 15 residues. Germline CDR1 is MNHNS and CDR2 is SASEGT. With 8 bases removed from V and 0 bases from J, the gap between germline ends came to 11 bases. The CDR3 spells CASLPKHSGANVLTF. CDR3 DNA sequence: TGTGCCAGCTTACCCAAGCACTCTGGGGCCAACGTCCTGACTTTC.

J is TRBJ1-2 and V is TRBV28; tentatively, D is TRBD1 (6 bases). This CDR3 spans 14 amino acids. V was pared by 6 bases and J by 5 bases, with 16 bases between. Germline V gives CDR1 MDHEN, CDR2 SYDVKM. The CDR3 bases are TGTGCCAGCAGGGGGGCCTCGGGGGGATATGGCTACACCTTC. Translating gives CASRGASGGYGYTF.

V gene TRBV7-2 combines with J gene TRBJ2-7; no clear D. This CDR3 comprises 11 residues. From germline, CDR1 is SGHTA and CDR2 FQGNSA. V was clipped by 2 bases and J by 12 bases, with 11 bases between them. CDR3 region: CASSLRTDLYF. The CDR3 DNA reads TGTGCCAGCAGCTTAAGGACGGATCTGTACTTC.

The chain joins TRBV7-9 to TRBJ2-1; D possibly uses TRBD1 or TRBD2 (5 bases each). The V gene lost 1 base and the J gene lost 7 bases, with 11 bases spanning the gap. The CDR3 consists of 14 residues. The germline gives CDR1 SEHNR, CDR2 FQNEAQ (reference sequence). CDR3 bases: TGTGCCAGCAGCTTAGTATTGGGACGGAATGAGCAGTTCTTC. This encodes CASSLVLGRNEQFF.

The rearrangement links TRBV19 to TRBJ2-1, with 9 bases fitting TRBD2. The CDR3 has 15 amino acids. V lost 7 bases to trimming and J lost 9 bases; unmatched junction nucleotides: 13. The V gene's germline CDR1 is LNHDA and CDR2 SQIVND (reference sequence). CDR3 DNA sequence: TGTGCCAGTACCACCGAGCGGGGGGATCGGGGTGAGCAGTTCTTC. This translates into CASTTERGDRGEQFF.

The CDR3, as DNA: TGTGCCAGCAGCTTAGCCCGACGGGCCTACGAGCAGTACTTC. This sequence encodes CASSLARRAYEQYF. V and J are TRBV7-2 and TRBJ2-7; D is ambiguous. The germline V gene has CDR1 SGHTA and CDR2 FQGNSA. Trimming removed 0 bases from V and 2 bases from J, with 8 bases in between. The CDR3 has 14 residues.

The chain carries TRBV19 and TRBJ2-2; 8 positions agree with TRBD2. In germline, CDR1 is LNHDA, CDR2 SQIVND (reference sequence). The CDR3 extends over 15 amino acids. J gave up 6 bases and V 5 bases, and 8 bases lay outside the gene matches. The CDR3, as DNA: TGTGCCAGTAGTCGGGGACTAGAGCTCCCCGGGGAGCTGTTTTTT. The encoded protein is CASSRGLELPGELFF.

The CDR3 is CASSSNTEAFF. CDR3 bases: TGTGCCAGCAGCTCGAACACTGAAGCTTTCTTT. J is TRBJ1-1 and V is TRBV11-2, with D uncertain. This CDR3 is built from 11 residues. Germline loops: CDR1 SGHAT, CDR2 FQNNGV. Trimming cost V 4 bases and J 1 base, with 1 base left between them.

This clone appeared a few times. The genes are TRBV11-2 and TRBJ2-2, with D uncertain. CDR3 length equals 15 residues. V was pared by 5 bases and J by 3 bases, with 13 bases between. Germline CDR1 SGHAT, CDR2 FQNNGV. CDR3 residues: CASSPYRPDTGELFF. CDR3 DNA: TGTGCCAGCAGCCCTTACCGGCCAGACACCGGGGAGCTGTTTTTT. The variable domain in full, with the rest retrieved from reference TRBV11-2 and TRBJ2-2, is EAGVAQSPRYKIIEKRQSVAFWCNPISGHATLYWYQQILGQGPKLLIQFQNNGVVDDSQLPKDRFSAERLKGVDSTLKIQPAKLEDSAVYLCASSPYRPDTGELFFGEGSRLTVL.